What follows are 30 T cell receptor beta chains derived from one specimen sequenced in a study of patients and donors after allogeneic stem cell transplantation. TCRdb recomputed calls from the RT-PCR reads with MiXCR, one row per CDR3 protein. The sample holds 200,000 to 250,000 distinct CDR3 sequences, roughly an eighth seen once. The sequencing input was blood, either unsorted or a sorted T cell fraction (not recorded which). The receptors originated from a human donor who was either an allogeneic HSCT recipient or a stem cell or donor lymphocyte infusion donor (not recorded which). It is not recorded whose cells these are; they may come from a transplant donor.

This clonotype has more than one count but fewer than ten. The CDR3: CSAWGGFYGYTF. The DNA for the CDR3 is TGCAGTGCCTGGGGGGGGTTCTATGGCTACACCTTC. V usage is TRBV20-1 and J usage is TRBJ1-2; maybe TRBD1 (5 bases). The CDR3 runs 12 residues. Trimming left V 6 bases short and J 4 bases short, with 12 bases between. Germline V gene sequence: CDR1 DFQATT, CDR2 SNEGSKA (reference sequence).

This chain joins TRBV5-6 and TRBJ1-5, with a weak D call TRBD1 (5 bases). The ends were cut back, 4 bases at V and 3 bases at J, with 14 bases in the middle. CDR3 length: 15 residues. Germline V CDR1 and CDR2: SGHDT, YYEEEE. Here the CDR3 DNA reads TGTGCCAGCAGCCCTAGGGGAGGGTACAATCAGCCCCAGCATTTT. Translation: CASSPRGGYNQPQHF.

This clonotype showed up just a few times. The rearrangement links TRBV30 to TRBJ2-2; D is unclear. Germline lookup yields CDR1 GTSNPN and CDR2 SVGIG (reference sequence). The CDR3 sequence is 11 residues long. V was trimmed by 3 bases and J by 8 bases, leaving 7 bases between them. The CDR3 DNA follows: TGTGCCTGGAGGACTTCAGGGGAGCTGTTTTTT. Amino acids: CAWRTSGELFF.

Many counts were recorded for this clonotype. The V gene is TRBV19, the J gene TRBJ2-3; possible D gene TRBD2, 6 bases. The germline V and J ends were trimmed by 3 bases and 1 base, with 8 bases remaining between them. The CDR3 is made up of 14 amino acids. Looked up from germline, CDR1 is LNHDA and CDR2 is SQIVND (reference sequence). CDR3 region: CASSIASGTDTQYF. CDR3 in DNA: TGTGCCAGTAGTATCGCTAGCGGCACAGATACGCAGTATTTT.

Only a few counts were recorded for this clonotype. The gene calls are TRBV5-1 and TRBJ2-1, with 7 bases fitting TRBD2. Losses at the gene ends were 2 bases for V and 1 base for J; bases not matched to a gene: 6. In germline, CDR1 is SGHRS, CDR2 YFSETQ. This CDR3 is built from 16 residues. CDR3 sequence reads: CASSFGAGESYNEQFF. DNA of the CDR3: TGCGCCAGCAGCTTTGGTGCGGGGGAGTCCTACAATGAGCAGTTCTTC.

This clonotype was detected ten times or more. V and J are TRBV4-2 and TRBJ2-3; 11 nucleotides match TRBD2. The CDR3 contains 16 residues. Germline CDR1 and CDR2: LGHNA and YNFKEQ. Losses at the gene ends were 5 bases for V and 5 bases for J; bases not matched to a gene: 9. The DNA for the CDR3 is TGTGCCAGCAGCGGATCTAGCGGGGGGTTGGGAGATACGCAGTATTTT. Amino acid sequence: CASSGSSGGLGDTQYF.

The chain combines TRBV6-5 with TRBJ1-1, with D tentatively TRBD1 (5 bases). Trimming took off 2 bases at V and 1 base at J, with 14 bases between the two ends. The V gene's germline CDR1 is MNHEY and CDR2 SVGAGI. This CDR3 has 16 residues. CDR3 sequence: CASSYTLPGTNTEAFF. The CDR3 bases are TGTGCCAGCAGTTACACCCTACCAGGGACGAACACTGAAGCTTTCTTT.

V is TRBV6-5 and J is TRBJ2-7; D gene ambiguous. With 6 bases removed from V and 3 bases from J, the gap between germline ends came to 6 bases. CDR3 length equals 11 residues. CDR1 MNHEY and CDR2 SVGAGI come from the germline V gene. CDR3 nucleotide sequence: TGTGCCAGCAGGAACAGCTACGAGCAGTACTTC. This gives the protein CASRNSYEQYF.

Only a few counts were recorded for this clonotype. This chain connects TRBV19 to TRBJ1-4, with D perhaps matching TRBD1 (6 bases). This CDR3 region has 15 residues. The germline gives CDR1 LNHDA, CDR2 SQIVND (reference sequence). The germline V and J ends were trimmed by 4 bases and 1 base, with 10 bases remaining between them. The CDR3 sequence: CASSRGLGTNEKLFF. The CDR3 DNA follows: TGTGCCAGTAGTAGGGGGCTGGGAACTAATGAAAAACTGTTTTTT.

There are a few counts of this clonotype. The DNA of the CDR3 is TGTGCCACCGCCCTCCCTAGCGGGGGGAAAGAGACCCAGTACTTC. Translated: CATALPSGGKETQYF. The genes are TRBV6-2 or TRBV6-3 and TRBJ2-5, with TRBD2 matching over 11 bases. Germline lookup yields CDR1 MNHEY and CDR2 SVGEGT. The J segment lost 3 bases and the V segment lost 10 bases, leaving 10 bases of the junction unmatched. The length of the CDR3 is 15 residues.

This clonotype was seen only a few times. The V gene is TRBV5-1, the J gene TRBJ1-2; unclear D gene. This CDR3 is built from 14 residues. Germline values: CDR1 SGHRS, CDR2 YFSETQ. V gave up 0 bases and J gave up 4 bases, with 10 bases separating them. CDR3 nucleotides: TGCGCCAGCAGCTTGGCATCACGGGGCTATGGCTACACCTTC. Translation gives CASSLASRGYGYTF.

The chain combines TRBV3-1 with TRBJ2-6, with D perhaps TRBD2 (5 bases). The CDR3 totals 15 residues. V was clipped by 1 base and J by 2 bases, with 6 bases between them. The V gene's germline CDR1 is LGHDT and CDR2 YNNKEL (reference sequence). The CDR3 reads CASSQVRAGANVLTF. In DNA, the CDR3 is TGTGCCAGCAGCCAAGTGAGGGCTGGGGCCAACGTCCTGACTTTC.

The rearrangement links TRBV7-6 to TRBJ2-1; 10 bases match TRBD2. Germline-derived CDR1 and CDR2 are SGHVS and FNYEAQ. The CDR3 is 16 residues long. V gave up 0 bases and J gave up 5 bases; unmatched junction bases: 4. CDR3 coding DNA: TGTGCCAGCAGCTTAGCAAGCGGGGGGGCCCACAATGAGCAGTTCTTC. It codes for CASSLASGGAHNEQFF.

In its sample, this clonotype was seen a few times. J is TRBJ1-1 and V is TRBV25-1; the D is unclear. The ends were cut back, 6 bases at V and 4 bases at J, with 15 bases in the middle. CDR1 MGHDK and CDR2 SYGVNS come from the germline V gene. The CDR3 has 14 amino acids. This CDR3 is CASSREGEATEAFF. CDR3 nucleotides: TGTGCCAGCAGCCGAGAGGGAGAGGCCACTGAAGCTTTCTTT.

This clonotype was observed a single time. V usage is TRBV20-1 and J usage is TRBJ2-3, with 8 bases that match TRBD2. This CDR3 is 14 amino acids long. V lost 2 bases and J lost 1; bases outside the gene matches: 2. CDR1 and CDR2 from the germline V gene are DFQATT and SNEGSKA (reference sequence). CDR3 residues: CSARRGGRTDTQYF. For the CDR3, the DNA is TGCAGTGCTAGACGGGGGGGACGCACAGATACGCAGTATTTT.

The J gene is TRBJ2-1, the V gene TRBV4-3; 9 bases align to TRBD2. The CDR3 has 15 residues. J gave up 8 bases and V 3 bases, and 8 bases lay outside the gene matches. The germline gives CDR1 LGHNA, CDR2 YSLEER. The CDR3 DNA reads TGCGCCAGCAGCCACGACGAGAGCGGGGGGCATGAGCAGTTCTTC. This codes for CASSHDESGGHEQFF.

This sequence joins TRBV3-1 and TRBJ2-7; D remains ambiguous. Germline CDR1 is LGHDT and CDR2 is YNNKEL (reference sequence). Trimming cost V 0 bases and J 2 bases, with 8 bases left between them. CDR3 length: 14 amino acids. CDR3 loop: CASSQEALTYEQYF. CDR3 in DNA: TGTGCCAGCAGCCAAGAAGCCTTGACCTACGAGCAGTACTTC.

This clonotype has a handful of counts. The chain has TRBV4-3 and TRBJ1-2; D perhaps matches TRBD1 (6 bases). The CDR3 totals 16 residues. Trimming took off 3 bases at V and 2 bases at J, with 16 bases between the two ends. Germline lookup yields CDR1 LGHNA and CDR2 YSLEER. This chain's CDR3 is CASSQTDWTENYGYTF. The CDR3, as DNA: TGCGCCAGCAGCCAGACGGACTGGACAGAGAACTATGGCTACACCTTC.

This clonotype was seen only a few times. This chain connects TRBV6-5 to TRBJ2-7; TRBD2 agrees at 10 bases. Trimming cost V 0 bases and J 4 bases; bases outside gene matches: 6. The germline gives CDR1 MNHEY, CDR2 SVGAGI. This CDR3 is 16 amino acids long. In nucleotides, the CDR3 is TGTGCCAGCAGTTACTCGGCTAGCGGGGGAGGGTACGAGCAGTACTTC. Amino acid sequence: CASSYSASGGGYEQYF.

The J gene is TRBJ1-5, the V gene TRBV6-5; the D gene is possibly TRBD1 (5 bases). The V end was cut by 4 bases, the J end by 7 bases, with 17 bases between. Germline CDR1 and CDR2: MNHEY and SVGAGI. The CDR3 spans 15 residues. CDR3 in amino acids: CASSSPDRRAQPQHF. For the CDR3, the DNA is TGTGCCAGCAGTTCCCCCGACAGACGGGCCCAGCCCCAGCATTTT.

This chain uses TRBV4-2 with TRBJ2-5; D remains unclear. The CDR3 has 13 amino acids. V lost 6 bases and J lost 4, with 12 bases in between. Germline lookup yields CDR1 LGHNA and CDR2 YNFKEQ. The CDR3 DNA follows: TGTGCCAGCAGTCGGACGGTCCTAGAGACCCAGTACTTC. Encoded protein: CASSRTVLETQYF.

The V gene is TRBV7-8, the J gene TRBJ2-1; D perhaps matches TRBD1 (6 bases). Germline V gives CDR1 SGHVS, CDR2 FQNEAQ. Trimming pared 7 bases from V and 0 bases from J, leaving 28 bases between. The CDR3 consists of 20 residues. The CDR3 nucleotides read TGTGCCAGCACTGCGCCGACCGGGACACCTTCAACGAGCTCCTACAATGAGCAGTTCTTC. It specifies CASTAPTGTPSTSSYNEQFF.

This clonotype came up a few times. This rearrangement joins TRBV7-3 to TRBJ1-3; 7 bases line up with TRBD1. Germline V gene data show CDR1 as SGHTA and CDR2 as FQGTGA. CDR3 length equals 14 residues. Germline trimming cut 5 bases from V and 2 bases from J; bases unmatched to any gene: 3. The CDR3 coding sequence is TGTGCCAGCAGCGCCCAGGGGGCTGGAAACACCATATATTTT. Translated, it gives CASSAQGAGNTIYF.

This clonotype was seen a handful of times. The chain recombines TRBV15 with TRBJ2-7; D is ambiguous. CDR3 size: 13 residues. Looked up from germline, CDR1 is LNHNV and CDR2 is YYDKDF (reference sequence). The ends were cut back, 9 bases at V and 3 bases at J, with 15 bases in the middle. The CDR3 DNA is TGTGCCACTGGAAGCCAGTCTAACTACGAGCAGTACTTC. It translates to CATGSQSNYEQYF.

The chain has TRBV11-3 and TRBJ2-1; D is unresolved. The CDR3 is 13 residues long. Trimming stripped 0 bases from V and 7 bases from J, with 7 bases between. Germline lookup yields CDR1 SGHNT and CDR2 YENEEA. The CDR3 here is CASSLDSINEQFF. The CDR3 nucleotides are TGTGCCAGCAGCTTAGACTCGATAAATGAGCAGTTCTTC.

This rearrangement joins TRBV4-2 to TRBJ2-1, with D possibly matching TRBD1 (8 bases). V was shortened by 1 base and J by 9 bases, with 16 bases between the two germline ends. This CDR3 comprises 15 residues. Looked up from germline, CDR1 is LGHNA and CDR2 is YNFKEQ. DNA for the CDR3: TGTGCCAGCAGCCAAGGCGACAGGGGCGGGAGTGAGCAGTTCTTC. Translation gives CASSQGDRGGSEQFF.

This clonotype was counted a few times. This sequence joins TRBV5-1 and TRBJ1-1; 9 nucleotides agree with TRBD1. Looked up from germline, CDR1 is SGHRS and CDR2 is YFSETQ. Trimming took 3 bases from V and 3 from J; bases not matched to a gene: 15. This CDR3 is built from 18 residues. The CDR3 reads CASSSGLDRGRMYTEAFF. CDR3 DNA: TGCGCCAGCAGCTCGGGGCTCGACAGGGGGAGGATGTACACTGAAGCTTTCTTT.

Ten or more counts support this clonotype. The genes are TRBV10-3 and TRBJ1-1; D is ambiguous. The V end was cut by 11 bases, the J end by 4 bases, with 17 bases between. CDR3 length equals 13 residues. Germline values: CDR1 ENHRY, CDR2 SYGVKD. This CDR3 is CAVAAGRFTEAFF. The CDR3 coding sequence is TGTGCCGTCGCGGCGGGGAGGTTCACTGAAGCTTTCTTT.

The chain uses TRBV5-1 and TRBJ2-5; D not certain. CDR1 is SGHRS, CDR2 YFSETQ, per germline. V was shortened by 3 bases and J by 1 base, with 7 bases between the two germline ends. This CDR3 has 13 residues. CDR3 nucleotides: TGCGCCAGCAGCTCGAAGTCCCAAGAGACCCAGTACTTC. It yields the protein CASSSKSQETQYF.

V and J are TRBV7-2 and TRBJ1-5; no reliable D call. The V gene lost 1 base and the J gene lost 6 bases, with 7 bases spanning the gap. Germline V gives CDR1 SGHTA, CDR2 FQGNSA. The CDR3 extends over 13 amino acids. The CDR3 bases are TGTGCCAGCAGCTTAGAGGCAGCTCAGCCCCAGCATTTT. Amino acids: CASSLEAAQPQHF.